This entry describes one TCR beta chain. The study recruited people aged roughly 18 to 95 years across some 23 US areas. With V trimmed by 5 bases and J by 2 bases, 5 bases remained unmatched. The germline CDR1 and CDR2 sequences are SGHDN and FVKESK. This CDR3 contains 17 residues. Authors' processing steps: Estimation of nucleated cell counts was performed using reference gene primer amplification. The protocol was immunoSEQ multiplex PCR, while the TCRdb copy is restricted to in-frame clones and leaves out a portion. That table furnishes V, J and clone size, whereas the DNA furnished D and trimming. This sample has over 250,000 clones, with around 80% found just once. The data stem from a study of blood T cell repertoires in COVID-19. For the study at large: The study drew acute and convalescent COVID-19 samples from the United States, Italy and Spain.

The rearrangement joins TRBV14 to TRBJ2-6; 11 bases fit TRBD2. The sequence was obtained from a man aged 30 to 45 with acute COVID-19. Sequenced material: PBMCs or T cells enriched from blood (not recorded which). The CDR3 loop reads CASSISGRAAGANVLTF. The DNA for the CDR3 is TGTGCCAGCAGCATTAGCGGGAGGGCGGCTGGGGCCAACGTCCTGACTTTC. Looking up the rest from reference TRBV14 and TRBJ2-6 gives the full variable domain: EAGVTQFPSHSVIEKGQTVTLRCDPISGHDNLYWYRRVMGKEIKFLLHFVKESKQDESGMPNNRFLAERTGGTYSTLKVQPAELEDSGVYFCASSISGRAAGANVLTFGAGSRLTVL.